This T cell receptor (beta chain) was found in a study of cytomegalovirus exposure and HLA in healthy donors. Study as a whole: Across 300 to 400 genotyped donors, about 80% landed in the Caucasian-associated ancestry cluster.

CDR3 length: 12 residues. Trimming removed 3 bases at V and 11 bases at J, with 13 bases between. CDR1 is LNHDA and CDR2 is SQIVND in the germline V gene (reference sequence). PCR involved 60 Vbeta and 13 Jbeta primers. TCRdb keeps only in-frame clones here, not all; method: immunoSEQ multiplex PCR. There are tens of thousands of clones in the sample, with 12% held by the top ten. The sample was PBMCs. The sequence came from a woman aged 25 to 39 in good health and CMV-seropositive. The genes are TRBV19 and TRBJ1-1; unclear D gene. The CDR3 nucleotides read TGTGCCAGTAGTATCTATGCCGGGTTTGCTTTCTTT. Encoded protein: CASSIYAGFAFF. Full variable domain (outside the CDR3, taken from reference TRBV19 and TRBJ1-1): DGGITQSPKYLFRKEGQNVTLSCEQNLNHDAMYWYRQDPGQGLRLIYYSQIVNDFQKGDIAEGYSVSREKKESFPLTVTSAQKNPTAFYLCASSIYAGFAFFGQGTRLTVV.